The clone carrying this T cell receptor beta chain showed up just once. Its cognate antigen is unknown. The V end was cut by 3 bases, the J end by 2 bases, with 8 bases between. The CDR3 length is 13 residues. In germline, CDR1 is SGHDN, CDR2 FVKESK. This specimen comes from a study of T cell responses to AZD1222 COVID-19 vaccine. Libraries were prepared by immunoSEQ multiplex PCR; TCRdb keeps only in-frame clonotypes and omits some of them. This table has 68,000 or so clones, 60% to 85% appearing once. Whole-study findings and limits: Seropositive status at baseline applied to only five or six AZD1222 recipients. Spike-specific TCR depth and breadth grew after two AZD1222 doses. Of spike-specific TCRs, nearly half reportedly target regions left unmutated in variants. Sampled repertoires all dated from after the peak T cell response.

This chain links TRBV14 with TRBJ2-7, with D unclear. This receptor was identified in an adult in good health. This specimen consisted of peripheral blood, obtained on day 0 of AZD1222 vaccination. The CDR3 loop reads CASSQVSPYEQYF. In DNA, the CDR3 is TGTGCCAGCAGCCAGGTCAGTCCCTACGAGCAGTACTTC.